This T cell receptor (beta chain) is drawn from a study of control samples from healthy donors and cancer patients. V lost 1 base and J 3 bases, leaving 22 bases between the germline ends. Germline CDR1 and CDR2: SGHDT and YYEEEE. The CDR3 covers 19 residues. TCRdb's copy holds only in-frame clones and misses some; the assay was immunoSEQ multiplex PCR. The sample records nearly 200,000 clones, approximately 90% being singletons. This chain uses TRBV5-6 with TRBJ2-2, with D possibly being TRBD1 (6 bases). The sequence came from a man aged 25-40 years in good health. Specimen: blood. The CDR3 nucleotides read TGTGCCAGCAGCTTGCAGTTCGTTACAGGGAAACGATACACCGGGGAGCTGTTTTTT. It encodes CASSLQFVTGKRYTGELFF.